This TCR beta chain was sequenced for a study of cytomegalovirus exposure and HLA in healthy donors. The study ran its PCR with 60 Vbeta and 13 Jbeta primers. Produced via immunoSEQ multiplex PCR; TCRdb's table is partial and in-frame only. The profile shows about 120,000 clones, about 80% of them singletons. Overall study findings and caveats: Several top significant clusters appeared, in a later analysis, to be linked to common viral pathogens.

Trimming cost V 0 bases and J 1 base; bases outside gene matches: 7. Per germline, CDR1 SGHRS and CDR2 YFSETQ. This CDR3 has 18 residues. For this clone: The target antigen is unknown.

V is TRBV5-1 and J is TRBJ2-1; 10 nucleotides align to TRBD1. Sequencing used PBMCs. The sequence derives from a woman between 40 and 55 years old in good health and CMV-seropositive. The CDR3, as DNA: TGCGCCAGCAGCTTGGCATCGGGACAGGGGTTTTCCTACAATGAGCAGTTCTTC. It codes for CASSLASGQGFSYNEQFF.